This TCR beta chain was recovered during a study of blood T cell repertoires in COVID-19. Study summary: The United States, Italy and Spain supplied acute and convalescent COVID-19 samples. T cells, B-cell-depleted T cells, or PBMCs provided the cDNA or gDNA that served as material.

Original analysis: How many nucleated cells were present was estimated from reference gene primer amplification. Measured with immunoSEQ multiplex PCR; TCRdb has only the in-frame clones, and not every one. V and J calls and clone size are those listed in that table; D and trimming were worked out from the DNA. The table lists roughly 100,000 clones, about four fifths of them singletons. The CDR3 length is 14 residues. CDR1 is SGHRS and CDR2 is YFSETQ in the germline V gene. Trimming cost V 2 bases and J 1 base, with 9 bases left between them. This clone was detected only once. The source is a man in his 60s with acute or convalescent COVID-19. The chain has TRBV5-1 and TRBJ1-1; D may be TRBD1 (6 bases). Sequenced material: peripheral blood. The CDR3 spells CASSLGGPNTEAFF. CDR3 coding DNA: TGCGCCAGCAGCTTAGGGGGACCGAACACTGAAGCTTTCTTT.